Following are 3 T cell receptor beta chains from one sample sequenced in a study of OX40 agonist ivuxolimab in advanced cancers. The table came from immunoSEQ multiplex PCR; TCRdb's copy has only in-frame clones and leaves some out. Counted here are roughly 76,000 clones, 88% occurring once; the ten biggest clones make up around 4.1%. The sample was CD4+ or CD8+ T cells sorted from blood, taken in a trial of the OX40 agonist ivuxolimab. The receptors shown here come from an adult with an advanced solid tumor such as melanoma, head and neck, liver or kidney cancer.

The V call is TRBV5-1, the J call TRBJ2-5; D ambiguous. Germline V gene data show CDR1 as SGHRS and CDR2 as YFSETQ. This CDR3 has 13 residues. V dropped 5 bases and J dropped 2 bases, with 10 bases sitting between them. The DNA of the CDR3 is TGCGCCAGCAGTAGATCCGAACAAGAGACCCAGTACTTC. The encoded protein is CASSRSEQETQYF.

This chain connects TRBV5-1 to TRBJ2-3; tentatively, D is TRBD2 (6 bases). This CDR3 contains 13 residues. Trimming removed 7 bases from V and 3 bases from J, with 12 bases in between. CDR1 is SGHRS and CDR2 is YFSETQ in the germline V gene. DNA for the CDR3: TGCGCCAGCCGGGTGGAGGGTACAGATACGCAGTATTTT. Its translation: CASRVEGTDTQYF.

CDR3 sequence: CASSIEDRGFNEQFF. As DNA, the CDR3 is TGTGCCAGTAGTATCGAGGACAGGGGTTTCAATGAGCAGTTCTTC. The rearrangement joins TRBV19 to TRBJ2-1; 9 bases map to TRBD1. The germline gives CDR1 LNHDA, CDR2 SQIVND (reference sequence). The length of the CDR3 is 15 residues. V lost 3 bases, J lost 6 bases, and 6 bases stayed unmatched.